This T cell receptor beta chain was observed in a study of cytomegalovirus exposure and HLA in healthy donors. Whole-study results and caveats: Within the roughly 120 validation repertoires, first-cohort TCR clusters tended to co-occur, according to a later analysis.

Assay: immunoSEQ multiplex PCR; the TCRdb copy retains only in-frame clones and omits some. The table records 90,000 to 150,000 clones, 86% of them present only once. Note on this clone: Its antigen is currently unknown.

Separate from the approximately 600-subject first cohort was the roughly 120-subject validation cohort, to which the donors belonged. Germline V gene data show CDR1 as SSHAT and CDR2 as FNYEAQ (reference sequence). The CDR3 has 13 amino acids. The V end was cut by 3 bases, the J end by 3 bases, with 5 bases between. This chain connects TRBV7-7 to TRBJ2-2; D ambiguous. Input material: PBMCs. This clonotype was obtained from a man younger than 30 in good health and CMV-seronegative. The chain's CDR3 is CASSLADTGELFF. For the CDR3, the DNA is TGTGCCAGCAGCTTGGCGGACACCGGGGAGCTGTTTTTT. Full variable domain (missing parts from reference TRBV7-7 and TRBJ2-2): GAGVSQSPRYKVTKRGQDVTLRCDPISSHATLYWYQQALGQGPEFLTYFNYEAQPDKSGLPSDRFSAERPEGSISTLTIQRTEQRDSAMYRCASSLADTGELFFGEGSRLTVL.